This entry lists 3 T cell receptor beta chains sequenced from one sample in a study of T cells expressing NK-cell markers. TCRdb re-called the 5' RACE reads, yielding one record per CDR3 amino acid sequence without DNA. The sample features about 260,000 distinct CDR3 sequences, with 4% to 5% in its top ten. Material: blood T cells: a sorted CD56 or NKG2C T cell subset, CD4+ or CD8+ T cells, or bulk PBMC T cells (not recorded which). The receptors here all came from a woman aged 18-70 years in good health.

The rearrangement links TRBV20-1 to TRBJ2-7; TCRdb returns TRBD2, unconfirmable since there is no DNA. The CDR3 is 11 residues long. The germline gives CDR1 DFQATT, CDR2 SNEGSKA (reference sequence). The CDR3 sequence: CSAVADYEQYF.

The chain combines TRBV7-9 with TRBJ2-2. In germline, CDR1 is SEHNR, CDR2 FQNEAQ (reference sequence). The CDR3 extends over 15 amino acids. Here the CDR3 reads CASSLSLLNTGELFF.

This clonotype is deemed medium-sized by its frequency. This chain links TRBV29-1 with TRBJ2-1. Germline loops: CDR1 SQVTM, CDR2 ANQGSEA. The CDR3 runs 15 residues. CDR3 loop: CSVEVQPTDNNEQFF.